A selection of T cell receptor beta chains follows, all from one sample in a study of monozygotic twins with inflammatory bowel disease. One entry per CDR3 protein, without DNA, is what TCRdb gives after re-calling the 5' RACE reads. The sample holds hundreds of thousands of distinct CDR3 sequences. Sequencing used blood. These receptors were collected from a human donor with ulcerative colitis or Crohn's disease, or a healthy co-twin of an affected twin (not recorded which). Both conserved end residues are part of each CDR3. Clone size is given for some rows only: seen once, a few or many times, or a class if the clone is expanded.

v_gene	abundance	j_gene	CDR3aa
TRBV7-2	.	TRBJ2-5	CASSKDRGQETQYF
TRBV10-2	.	TRBJ1-5	CASRRQGPSNQPQHF
TRBV15	.	TRBJ2-3	CATSRDWGGPSTDTQYF
TRBV12-3/TRBV12-4	.	TRBJ1-4	CASSLAGEEKLFF
TRBV5-6	.	TRBJ2-1	CASSAKGASGSQDEQFF
TRBV20-1	.	TRBJ2-1	CSAPDATGPPYNEQFF
TRBV7-9	.	TRBJ1-2	CASSPEEVSYGYTF
TRBV5-5	.	TRBJ2-7	CASSIGTEQYF
TRBV27	.	TRBJ2-1	CASSFAGRMGNEQFF
TRBV5-1	.	TRBJ2-7	CASSLSGRAYEQYF
TRBV7-9	.	TRBJ1-1	CASSSFLFMYTEAFF
TRBV29-1	.	TRBJ2-3	CSVEDRNTRSTDTQYF
TRBV5-6	.	TRBJ1-1	CASSYSQGVMNTEAFF
TRBV9	.	TRBJ1-1	CASSMQTNTEAFF
TRBV4-2	.	TRBJ2-1	CASSQDWRVSYNEQFF
TRBV12-3/TRBV12-4	.	TRBJ2-2	CASTTPSALASTGELFF
TRBV14	.	TRBJ2-5	CASSPTGWVETQYF
TRBV9	.	TRBJ2-7	CASSVLDSPAYEQYF
TRBV11-2	.	TRBJ1-4	CASSSLDRVGLTGTNEKLFF
TRBV12-3/TRBV12-4	.	TRBJ2-6	CASSLALGQGRTGANVLTF
TRBV11-3	.	TRBJ2-2	CASSFGGGDTGELFF
TRBV11-3	.	TRBJ2-6	CASSLAATASGANVLTF
TRBV4-1	.	TRBJ1-5	CASSQDFPRDRNQPQHF
TRBV10-3	.	TRBJ2-7	CAISESPRGVGYEQYF
TRBV7-9	.	TRBJ2-2	CASSLGRQLNTGELFF
TRBV6-5	.	TRBJ2-1	CASSYSGGRSYNEQFF
TRBV12-3/TRBV12-4	.	TRBJ2-3	CASSPLGAGGMGTQYF
TRBV5-5	.	TRBJ1-2	CASSFGPGHGYTF
TRBV9	.	TRBJ2-2	CASSVIPNTGELFF
TRBV4-2	.	TRBJ2-3	CASSQHSTGQPSTDTQYF
TRBV28	.	TRBJ2-5	CASSFSTQAQYF
TRBV6-5	.	TRBJ2-7	CASSLVPASGQYF
TRBV12-3/TRBV12-4	.	TRBJ2-7	CASSLGGPTYEQYF
TRBV9	.	TRBJ2-2	CASSVGGLGITGELFF
TRBV12-3/TRBV12-4	.	TRBJ2-5	CASSLAQLVLETQYF
TRBV12-3/TRBV12-4	.	TRBJ1-6	CASGLTGWSPLHF
TRBV28	.	TRBJ2-7	CASTFSGVWYEQYF
TRBV18	.	TRBJ2-7	CASSPRPDYEQYF
TRBV6-1	.	TRBJ2-3	CASSEALQQQGAQDTQYF
TRBV27	.	TRBJ2-1	CASSYSGGSGQFF
TRBV5-4	.	TRBJ2-3	CASSSYQGAGDTQYF
TRBV3-1	.	TRBJ1-6	CASSHWTDNNSPLHF
TRBV12-3/TRBV12-4	.	TRBJ2-5	CASSFSTSGEQETQYF
TRBV28	.	TRBJ1-5	CASSLRVQPQHF
TRBV7-9	.	TRBJ2-5	CASRLGAGETQYF
TRBV28	medium-sized	TRBJ1-5	CASSLTGGNQPQHF